The 32 T cell receptor beta chains below all came from one sample that was sequenced in a study of T cell responses to AZD1222 COVID-19 vaccine (TCRdb year 2021). The library was produced with the immunoSEQ multiplex PCR assay. TCRdb re-hosts the immuneACCESS table, in-frame sequences only. Its copies lack some clones; in the studies checked, an unresolved V gene accounts for under half of them, and the cause for the rest is not known. Present in this sample are 150,000 to 200,000 clones, 80% to 95% of which were seen just once. 1.5% to 2% of the sample belongs to the ten largest clones. Explained via the paper, the time point label denotes: about 28 days (+/-7) after the second vaccine dose. This sample comprised peripheral blood, obtained 28 days after the second AZD1222 dose. These receptors all come from an adult who received the AZD1222 COVID-19 vaccine.

The chain has TRBV18 and TRBJ2-7; D is undetermined. This CDR3 has 13 amino acids. Germline CDR1 reads KGHSH; CDR2 reads LQKENI. V dropped 5 bases and J dropped 6 bases, with 14 bases sitting between them. The CDR3 here is CASSSGRPSEQYF. In DNA form, the CDR3 reads TGTGCCAGCTCATCCGGACGGCCGTCCGAGCAGTACTTC. Based on the CDR3 plus reference TRBV18 and TRBJ2-7, the full variable domain is NAGVMQNPRHLVRRRGQEARLRCSPMKGHSHVYWYRQLPEEGLKFMVYLQKENIIDESGMPKERFSAEFPKEGPSILRIQQVVRGDSAAYFCASSSGRPSEQYFGPGTRLTVT.

Here the CDR3 reads CASSSRNRDIQFF. The CDR3 region has the DNA TGTGCCAGCAGCTCGCGTAACCGGGACATCCAGTTCTTC. The rearrangement uses TRBV7-2 and TRBJ2-1; maybe TRBD1 (6 bases). There are 13 residues in the CDR3. V was pared by 4 bases and J by 13 bases, with 17 bases between. Germline values: CDR1 SGHTA, CDR2 FQGNSA.

The chain carries TRBV9 and TRBJ1-1, with a weak D call TRBD1 (6 bases). Germline-derived CDR1 and CDR2 are SGDLS and YYNGEE. Trimming left V 6 bases short and J 0 bases short, with 18 bases between. The CDR3 loop spans 16 amino acids. The CDR3 is CASTPLGDRLNTEAFF. The DNA for the CDR3 is TGTGCCAGCACCCCCCTTGGCGACAGGTTGAACACTGAAGCTTTCTTT. Full variable domain (remainder filled in from reference TRBV9 and TRBJ1-1): DSGVTQTPKHLITATGQRVTLRCSPRSGDLSVYWYQQSLDQGLQFLIQYYNGEERAKGNILERFSAQQFPDLHSELNLSSLELGDSALYFCASTPLGDRLNTEAFFGQGTRLTVV.

Within the sample, this clone is medium-sized. This sequence joins TRBV6-5 and TRBJ2-7; a possible D gene is TRBD1 (5 bases). There are 13 residues in the CDR3. V was trimmed by 5 bases and J by 3 bases, leaving 11 bases between them. The V gene's germline CDR1 is MNHEY and CDR2 SVGAGI. CDR3 nucleotides: TGTGCCAGCAGTCCAGGGTCAGGCTACGAGCAGTACTTC. Encoded protein: CASSPGSGYEQYF.

This rearrangement joins TRBV19 to TRBJ2-1; D perhaps matches TRBD2 (5 bases). This CDR3 is built from 14 residues. With 1 base removed from V and 6 bases from J, the gap between germline ends came to 10 bases. Germline CDR1 and CDR2: LNHDA and SQIVND (reference sequence). The DNA of the CDR3 is TGTGCCAGTAGTATAGTAGGAGAGGGCAATGAGCAGTTCTTC. Translating it yields CASSIVGEGNEQFF.

The CDR3 nucleotides are TGTGCCAGCAGCTTGGAGGGGCTGGGGACTGAAGCTTTCTTT. As protein: CASSLEGLGTEAFF. This chain links TRBV5-5 with TRBJ1-1, with a weak D call TRBD1 (5 bases). Germline assignment: CDR1 SGHKS and CDR2 YYEKEE (reference sequence). This CDR3 region has 14 residues. The V and J ends lost 0 bases and 5 bases respectively, with 11 bases between them.

This chain links TRBV5-6 with TRBJ1-5, with unresolved D. Germline assignment: CDR1 SGHDT and CDR2 YYEEEE. V was clipped by 4 bases and J by 2 bases, with 16 bases between them. This CDR3 is 16 amino acids long. The chain's CDR3 is CASSTLRVGGNQPQHF. The CDR3, as DNA: TGTGCCAGCAGCACCTTGAGGGTCGGGGGCAATCAGCCCCAGCATTTT.

This clone was recorded only once. The gene calls are TRBV2 and TRBJ2-3; 15 positions agree with TRBD2. V gave up 3 bases and J gave up 2 bases; unmatched junction bases: 6. Per the germline V gene, CDR1 is SNHLY and CDR2 is FYNNEI. The CDR3 spans 18 residues. The CDR3 DNA follows: TGTGCCAGCAGTGACCGAAGGACTAGCGGGGGGGTCACAGATACGCAGTATTTT. Translation: CASSDRRTSGGVTDTQYF.

The genes are TRBV11-2 and TRBJ2-1; 7 nucleotides agree with TRBD1. The trim removed 2 bases at V and 12 bases at J, leaving 7 bases unmatched. This CDR3 region has 13 residues. Germline V gives CDR1 SGHAT, CDR2 FQNNGV. CDR3 DNA: TGTGCCAGCAGCTTATACTCCGCAGGGGGGCAGTTCTTC. Protein sequence: CASSLYSAGGQFF.

This chain connects TRBV4-1 to TRBJ1-2; a weak D match, TRBD1 (5 bases). Trimming stripped 3 bases from V and 8 bases from J, with 19 bases between. CDR1 MGHRA and CDR2 YSYEKL come from the germline V gene. The CDR3 is 15 amino acids. Written as DNA, the CDR3 is TGCGCCAGCAGCCAGCCACAGGCCCCCCGGGGAGGCTACACCTTC. The encoded protein is CASSQPQAPRGGYTF.

This chain connects TRBV2 to TRBJ2-2; 8 bases line up with TRBD1. The CDR3 contains 14 residues. The trim removed 5 bases at V and 4 bases at J, leaving 3 bases unmatched. Germline V gives CDR1 SNHLY, CDR2 FYNNEI. The DNA of the CDR3 is TGTGCCAGCAGTCCTACAGGGGGCACCGGGGAGCTGTTTTTT. Translating it yields CASSPTGGTGELFF.

The chain couples TRBV11-2 to TRBJ1-1, with D possibly being TRBD1 (5 bases). Germline loops: CDR1 SGHAT, CDR2 FQNNGV. Trimming removed 5 bases from V and 3 bases from J, with 22 bases in between. CDR3 length: 17 amino acids. In DNA, the CDR3 is TGTGCCAGCAGCCCGCGGTTGTTTGACGGGGCAGACACTGAAGCTTTCTTT. Translated, it gives CASSPRLFDGADTEAFF.

The V gene is TRBV10-3, the J gene TRBJ2-1; 16 nucleotides align to TRBD2. From germline, CDR1 is ENHRY and CDR2 SYGVKD. Trimming removed 6 bases from V and 8 bases from J; junction bases left unmatched: 10. CDR3 length: 17 residues. The CDR3 loop is CAIRPGTSGRAAHEQFF. The CDR3 bases are TGTGCCATCAGGCCCGGGACTAGCGGGAGGGCCGCTCATGAGCAGTTCTTC.

The V gene is TRBV11-2, the J gene TRBJ2-1; either TRBD1 or TRBD2 may supply D (5 bases each). The length of the CDR3 is 14 residues. With 0 bases removed from V and 7 bases from J, the gap between germline ends came to 10 bases. The V gene's germline CDR1 is SGHAT and CDR2 FQNNGV. The CDR3 region is CASSLDLWGNEQFF. Written as DNA, the CDR3 is TGTGCCAGCAGCTTAGATCTTTGGGGGAATGAGCAGTTCTTC. Full variable domain (rest looked up from reference TRBV11-2 and TRBJ2-1): EAGVAQSPRYKIIEKRQSVAFWCNPISGHATLYWYQQILGQGPKLLIQFQNNGVVDDSQLPKDRFSAERLKGVDSTLKIQPAKLEDSAVYLCASSLDLWGNEQFFGPGTRLTVL.

This rearrangement joins TRBV20-1 to TRBJ1-3; D might be TRBD1 (5 bases). CDR3 length: 14 residues. The germline CDR1 and CDR2 sequences are DFQATT and SNEGSKA (reference sequence). Trimming stripped 3 bases from V and 4 bases from J, with 13 bases between. CDR3 residues: CSASSGFKGNTIYF. CDR3 nucleotides: TGCAGTGCTAGTTCAGGGTTCAAAGGAAACACCATATATTTT.

The gene calls are TRBV27 and TRBJ2-7; a possible D gene is TRBD1 (6 bases). The CDR3 has 17 amino acids. Trimming took 2 bases from V and 3 from J, leaving 20 bases between them. Germline lookup yields CDR1 MNHEY and CDR2 SMNVEV (reference sequence). The CDR3 nucleotides read TGTGCCAGCAGTTTAGGCAGGGGCCTCTTGGATGGCTACGAGCAGTACTTC. Translated, it gives CASSLGRGLLDGYEQYF.

The chain uses TRBV7-9 and TRBJ2-7, with D tentatively TRBD1 or TRBD2 (5 bases each). This CDR3 has 15 amino acids. Deletions cut 4 bases from V and 5 bases from J, with 18 bases between. Germline V CDR1 and CDR2: SEHNR, FQNEAQ (reference sequence). The CDR3 sequence: CASSWGSRVRDEQYF. In DNA form, the CDR3 reads TGTGCCAGCAGCTGGGGGAGCAGGGTCCGAGACGAGCAGTACTTC.

The chain links TRBV13 to TRBJ1-1; 10 bases are a match to TRBD1. CDR1 and CDR2 from the germline V gene are PRHDT and FYEKMQ (reference sequence). The CDR3 covers 16 residues. The J segment lost 2 bases and the V segment lost 6 bases, leaving 9 bases of the junction unmatched. CDR3 in DNA: TGTGCCAGCAGTCGACAGGGGGCTAATATTAACACTGAAGCTTTCTTT. This encodes CASSRQGANINTEAFF.

V usage is TRBV6-5 and J usage is TRBJ1-2, with 9 nucleotides matching TRBD1. V shed 5 bases and J 4 bases; nucleotides not matched to a gene: 8. There are 15 residues in the CDR3. Germline V gives CDR1 MNHEY, CDR2 SVGAGI. Here the CDR3 DNA reads TGTGCCAGCAGTCACCGACAGGGGGGTACCTATGGCTACACCTTC. Translation gives CASSHRQGGTYGYTF.

The table lists this clone with a count of one. The chain combines TRBV11-2 with TRBJ1-5; unclear D gene. V lost 0 bases, J lost 6 bases, and 9 bases lay in between. Germline V gene data show CDR1 as SGHAT and CDR2 as FQNNGV. This CDR3 comprises 14 residues. The CDR3 nucleotides read TGTGCCAGCAGCTTAGACCCACGTGTTCAGCCCCAGCATTTT. Translated: CASSLDPRVQPQHF.

J is TRBJ1-6 and V is TRBV6-2 or TRBV6-3; perhaps TRBD1 as D (5 bases). This CDR3 region has 15 residues. Between the trimmed V and J ends, which lost 4 bases and 13 bases, there was a span of 20 bases. Germline CDR1 MNHEY, CDR2 SVGEGT. The CDR3 DNA sequence: TGTGCCAGCAGTTCCGGACACCATACCGCTTCCCCCCTCCACTTT. It specifies CASSSGHHTASPLHF.

This clone has more than one count but fewer than ten. The chain links TRBV18 to TRBJ1-1; D possibly corresponds to TRBD1 (5 bases). CDR3 size: 14 residues. CDR1 is KGHSH and CDR2 is LQKENI in the germline V gene. V lost 3 bases and J 0 bases, leaving 8 bases between the germline ends. The CDR3 spells CASSPDSMNTEAFF. As DNA, the CDR3 is TGTGCCAGCTCACCCGACAGCATGAACACTGAAGCTTTCTTT.

This clone has just a few counts. The gene calls are TRBV7-8 and TRBJ1-6, with D possibly matching TRBD1 (5 bases). The CDR3 is made up of 15 amino acids. Trimming left V 5 bases short and J 4 bases short, with 12 bases between. CDR1 is SGHVS and CDR2 is FQNEAQ in the germline V gene. In DNA, the CDR3 is TGTGCCAGCAGCCCCCCTGGGGGGTATAATTCACCCCTCCACTTT. This encodes CASSPPGGYNSPLHF.

With regard to this clone: This specimen includes other DNA sequences encoding the same CDR3. The V and J genes are TRBV5-1 and TRBJ1-2; D is unresolved. CDR3 length equals 13 residues. Germline loops: CDR1 SGHRS, CDR2 YFSETQ. Trimming shortened V by 0 bases and J by 4 bases, and 7 bases separated the two germline ends. The CDR3 nucleotides are TGCGCCAGCAGCTTGGGTGGCAGCTATGGCTACACCTTC. Amino acids: CASSLGGSYGYTF.

This chain uses TRBV7-2 with TRBJ1-1; D call uncertain. The CDR3 totals 13 residues. Germline V lookup: CDR1 SGHTA, CDR2 FQGNSA. V lost 2 bases and J 1 base, leaving 5 bases between the germline ends. CDR3 sequence reads: CASSLNRNTEAFF. DNA of the CDR3: TGTGCCAGCAGCTTAAACAGGAACACTGAAGCTTTCTTT.

The genes are TRBV11-2 and TRBJ2-1, with 12 bases identical to TRBD2. Unmatched junction bases numbered 5, after V lost 6 bases and J lost 11 bases. The CDR3 length is 13 residues. Germline V lookup: CDR1 SGHAT, CDR2 FQNNGV. The CDR3 sequence is CASSPTSGRQQFF. For the CDR3, the DNA is TGTGCCAGCAGTCCGACTAGCGGGAGACAGCAGTTCTTC.

As for this clone: At the DNA level, this CDR3 is encoded by other sequences in the same sample as well. This rearrangement joins TRBV7-2 to TRBJ1-3, with a possible D match to TRBD1 (5 bases). Germline lookup yields CDR1 SGHTA and CDR2 FQGNSA. This CDR3 spans 14 amino acids. Trimming cost V 3 bases and J 0 bases, with 6 bases left between them. The CDR3 sequence: CASSLGPSGNTIYF. The CDR3 DNA follows: TGTGCCAGCAGCTTGGGACCCTCTGGAAACACCATATATTTT.

The chain employs TRBV6-5 and TRBJ1-6, with unresolved D. Germline loops: CDR1 MNHEY, CDR2 SVGAGI. V was clipped by 9 bases and J by 10 bases, with 13 bases between them. The CDR3 is 12 residues long. The CDR3 nucleotides are TGTGCCAGTCACGTTTGGAACTCACCCCTCCACTTT. Protein product: CASHVWNSPLHF.

This clone was recorded only once. The chain uses TRBV6-5 and TRBJ2-5; weak D call: TRBD2 (6 bases). Trimming shortened V by 4 bases and J by 3 bases, and 15 bases separated the two germline ends. The germline V gene has CDR1 MNHEY and CDR2 SVGAGI. The CDR3 length is 15 residues. The CDR3 spells CASSSIPASEETQYF. In nucleotides, the CDR3 is TGTGCCAGCAGTTCCATCCCAGCTAGCGAAGAGACCCAGTACTTC.

The chain employs TRBV30 and TRBJ2-7; TRBD1 matches at 12 bases. There are 14 residues in the CDR3. V lost 5 bases and J lost 7; bases outside the gene matches: 9. CDR1 and CDR2 (germline): GTSNPN, SVGIG (reference sequence). DNA of the CDR3: TGTGCCTGGGGCAGGGGACAGGGGGCGCGGGAGCAGTACTTC. Its translation is CAWGRGQGAREQYF.

The V and J genes are TRBV19 and TRBJ2-7, with 8 bases identical to TRBD1. V was clipped by 4 bases and J by 2 bases; unmatched bases: 4. The CDR3 loop spans 14 amino acids. Germline CDR1 is LNHDA and CDR2 is SQIVND (reference sequence). The CDR3 loop is CASSTSTGAYEQYF. CDR3 bases: TGTGCCAGTAGTACTTCGACAGGGGCCTACGAGCAGTACTTC.

J is TRBJ2-1 and V is TRBV11-2; D ambiguous. The V and J ends lost 0 bases and 4 bases respectively, with 4 bases between them. CDR3 length: 13 residues. CDR1 and CDR2 from the germline V gene are SGHAT and FQNNGV. The CDR3 coding sequence is TGTGCCAGCAGCTTAGAACTTTACAATGAGCAGTTCTTC. Encoded protein: CASSLELYNEQFF.